The 6 T cell receptor beta chains below all came from one sample that was sequenced in a study of PD-1 blockade in classical Hodgkin lymphoma. Time point reported: newly diagnosed, previously untreated cHL patient sample. Assay used: immunoSEQ multiplex PCR; TCRdb lists only in-frame clones, some missing. The profile shows about 30,000 clones, approximately 90% of them singletons. Sequencing was done on a sample of peripheral blood mononuclear cells (PBMCs). These receptors originate from a human donor with classical Hodgkin lymphoma.

For the CDR3, the DNA is TGTGCCAGCAGCGTAGGTCTTAGCGGGAGTCCCAACGAGCAGTACTTC. Translation: CASSVGLSGSPNEQYF. The J gene is TRBJ2-7, the V gene TRBV9, with 9 bases lining up with TRBD2. Germline V lookup: CDR1 SGDLS, CDR2 YYNGEE. J was trimmed by 5 bases and V by 0 bases; bases with no gene match: 9. The CDR3 length is 16 residues. Filled out from reference TRBV9 and TRBJ2-7, the complete variable domain reads DSGVTQTPKHLITATGQRVTLRCSPRSGDLSVYWYQQSLDQGLQFLIQYYNGEERAKGNILERFSAQQFPDLHSELNLSSLELGDSALYFCASSVGLSGSPNEQYFGPGTRLTVT.

The V call is TRBV5-1, the J call TRBJ2-7; 12 bases match TRBD2. The germline CDR1 and CDR2 sequences are SGHRS and YFSETQ. Trimming cost V 0 bases and J 7 bases; bases outside gene matches: 8. CDR3 length: 16 amino acids. The CDR3 protein is CASSLGLAGAPGEQYF. CDR3 DNA: TGCGCCAGCAGCTTGGGACTAGCGGGAGCCCCGGGAGAGCAGTACTTC. Full variable domain (rest looked up from reference TRBV5-1 and TRBJ2-7): KAGVTQTPRYLIKTRGQQVTLSCSPISGHRSVSWYQQTPGQGLQFLFEYFSETQRNKGNFPGRFSGRQFSNSRSEMNVSTLELGDSALYLCASSLGLAGAPGEQYFGPGTRLTVT.

The chain couples TRBV7-2 to TRBJ2-1; D might be TRBD2 (5 bases). The CDR3 spans 14 residues. Germline assignment: CDR1 SGHTA and CDR2 FQGNSA. V was trimmed by 2 bases and J by 2 bases, leaving 7 bases between them. The CDR3 reads CASSLSGTYNEQFF. The CDR3 DNA reads as TGTGCCAGCAGCTTAAGCGGAACCTACAATGAGCAGTTCTTC.

The chain recombines TRBV2 with TRBJ2-3; D not certain. Trimming removed 0 bases from V and 5 bases from J, with 12 bases in between. Germline V gene sequence: CDR1 SNHLY, CDR2 FYNNEI. This CDR3 spans 15 amino acids. The CDR3 DNA sequence: TGTGCCAGCAGTGAAGCCTCAACAACTGGAGATACGCAGTATTTT. Translating it yields CASSEASTTGDTQYF.

This clone was seen more than once but under ten times. The chain has TRBV6-1 and TRBJ2-7; D not resolved. The CDR3 has 14 residues. Trimming left V 2 bases short and J 1 base short, with 9 bases between. CDR1 is MNHNS and CDR2 is SASEGT in the germline V gene. CDR3 in DNA: TGTGCCAGCAGTGAATATCCAGGTTCCTACGAGCAGTACTTC. Protein sequence: CASSEYPGSYEQYF.

The chain has TRBV9 and TRBJ2-1; D might be TRBD2 (5 bases). The germline V gene has CDR1 SGDLS and CDR2 YYNGEE. V was trimmed by 0 bases and J by 8 bases, leaving 18 bases between them. The CDR3 has 16 amino acids. The DNA of the CDR3 is TGTGCCAGCAGCGTAGCCCCAGCGGCCCGGGTGGATGAGCAGTTCTTC. This sequence encodes CASSVAPAARVDEQFF.